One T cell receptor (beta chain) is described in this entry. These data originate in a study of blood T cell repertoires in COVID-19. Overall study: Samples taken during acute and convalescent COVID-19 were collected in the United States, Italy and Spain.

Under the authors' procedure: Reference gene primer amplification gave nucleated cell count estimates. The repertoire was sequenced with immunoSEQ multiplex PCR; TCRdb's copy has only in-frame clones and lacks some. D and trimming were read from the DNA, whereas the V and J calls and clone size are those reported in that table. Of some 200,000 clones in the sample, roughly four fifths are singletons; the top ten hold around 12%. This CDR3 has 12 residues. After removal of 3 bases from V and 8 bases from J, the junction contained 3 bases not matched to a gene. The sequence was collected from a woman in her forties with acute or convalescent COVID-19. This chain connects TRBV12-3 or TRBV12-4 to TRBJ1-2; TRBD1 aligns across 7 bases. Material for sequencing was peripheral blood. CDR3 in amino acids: CASSLQGEGYTF. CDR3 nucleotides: TGTGCCAGCAGTTTGCAGGGGGAAGGCTACACCTTC.